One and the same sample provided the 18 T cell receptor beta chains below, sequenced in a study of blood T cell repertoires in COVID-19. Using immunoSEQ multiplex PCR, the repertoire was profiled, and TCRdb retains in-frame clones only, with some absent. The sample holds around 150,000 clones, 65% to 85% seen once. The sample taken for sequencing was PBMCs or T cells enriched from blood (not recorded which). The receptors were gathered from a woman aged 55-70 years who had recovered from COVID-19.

This CDR3 is CASSLPGETQYF. In DNA, the CDR3 is TGCGCCAGCAGCTTGCCGGGGGAGACCCAGTACTTC. The V call is TRBV5-1, the J call TRBJ2-5; TRBD2 is a possible D gene (5 bases). CDR1 and CDR2 (germline): SGHRS, YFSETQ. CDR3 length: 12 amino acids. The ends were cut back, 1 base at V and 5 bases at J, with 6 bases in the middle.

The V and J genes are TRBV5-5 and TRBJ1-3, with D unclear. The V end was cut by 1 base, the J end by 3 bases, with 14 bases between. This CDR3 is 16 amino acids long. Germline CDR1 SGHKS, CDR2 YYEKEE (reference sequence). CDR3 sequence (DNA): TGTGCCAGCAGCTTGTTACTGGGCCGGGGTGGAAACACCATATATTTT. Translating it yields CASSLLLGRGGNTIYF.

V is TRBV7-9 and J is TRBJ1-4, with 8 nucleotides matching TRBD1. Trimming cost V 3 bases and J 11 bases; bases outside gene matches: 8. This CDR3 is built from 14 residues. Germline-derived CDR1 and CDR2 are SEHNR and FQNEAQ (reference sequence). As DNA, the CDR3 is TGTGCCAGCAGCTTTGACAGGGGAGGCGGGAAACTGTTTTTT. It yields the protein CASSFDRGGGKLFF. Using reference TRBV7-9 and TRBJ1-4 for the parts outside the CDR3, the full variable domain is DTGVSQNPRHKITKRGQNVTFRCDPISEHNRLYWYRQTLGQGPEFLTYFQNEAQLEKSRLLSDRFSAERPKGSFSTLEIQRTEQGDSAMYLCASSFDRGGGKLFFGSGTQLSVL.

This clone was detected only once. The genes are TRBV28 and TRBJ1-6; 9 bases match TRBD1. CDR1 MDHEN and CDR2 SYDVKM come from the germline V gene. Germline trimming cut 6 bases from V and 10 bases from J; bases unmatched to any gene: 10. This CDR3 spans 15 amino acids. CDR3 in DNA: TGTGCCAGCAGACCCCCGGGACAGGGTTGGTCACCCCTCCACTTT. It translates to CASRPPGQGWSPLHF.

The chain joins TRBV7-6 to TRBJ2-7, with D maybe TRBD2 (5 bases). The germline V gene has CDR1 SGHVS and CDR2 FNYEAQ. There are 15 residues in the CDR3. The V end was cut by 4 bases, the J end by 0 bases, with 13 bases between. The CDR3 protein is CASSSLGGRSYEQYF. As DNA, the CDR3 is TGTGCCAGCAGCTCCTTGGGCGGGCGCTCCTACGAGCAGTACTTC.

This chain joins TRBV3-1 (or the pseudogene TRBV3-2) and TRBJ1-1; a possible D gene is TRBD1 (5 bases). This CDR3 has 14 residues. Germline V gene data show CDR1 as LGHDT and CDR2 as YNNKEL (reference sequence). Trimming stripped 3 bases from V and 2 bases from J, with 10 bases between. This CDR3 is CASSQGGPNTEAFF. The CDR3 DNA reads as TGTGCCAGCAGCCAGGGGGGACCAAACACTGAAGCTTTCTTT.

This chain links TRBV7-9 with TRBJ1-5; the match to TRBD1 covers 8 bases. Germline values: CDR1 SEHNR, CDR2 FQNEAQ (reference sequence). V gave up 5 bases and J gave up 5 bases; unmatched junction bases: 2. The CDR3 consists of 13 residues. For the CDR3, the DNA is TGTGCCAGCAGCCAACAGGGGGATCAGCCCCAGCATTTT. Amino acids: CASSQQGDQPQHF. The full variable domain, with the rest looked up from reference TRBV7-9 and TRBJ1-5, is DTGVSQNPRHKITKRGQNVTFRCDPISEHNRLYWYRQTLGQGPEFLTYFQNEAQLEKSRLLSDRFSAERPKGSFSTLEIQRTEQGDSAMYLCASSQQGDQPQHFGDGTRLSIL.

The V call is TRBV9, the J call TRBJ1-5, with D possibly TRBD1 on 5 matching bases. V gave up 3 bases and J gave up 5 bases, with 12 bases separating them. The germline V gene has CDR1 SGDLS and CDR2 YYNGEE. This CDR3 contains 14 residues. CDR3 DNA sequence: TGTGCCAGCAGCGCGAAGGAGGGGTATCAGCCCCAGCATTTT. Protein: CASSAKEGYQPQHF.

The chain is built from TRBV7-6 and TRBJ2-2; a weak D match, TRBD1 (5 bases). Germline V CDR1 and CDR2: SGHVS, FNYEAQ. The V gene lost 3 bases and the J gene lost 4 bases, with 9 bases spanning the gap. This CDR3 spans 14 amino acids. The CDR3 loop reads CASSFQGTTGELFF. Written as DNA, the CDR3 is TGTGCCAGCAGCTTCCAGGGAACCACCGGGGAGCTGTTTTTT.

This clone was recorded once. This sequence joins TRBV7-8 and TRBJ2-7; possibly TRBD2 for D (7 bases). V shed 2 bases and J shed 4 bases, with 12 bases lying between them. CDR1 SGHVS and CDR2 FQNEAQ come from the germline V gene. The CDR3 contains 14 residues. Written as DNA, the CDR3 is TGTGCCAGCAGCTTAAGGGGGGGCGCGTACGAGCAGTACTTC. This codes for CASSLRGGAYEQYF. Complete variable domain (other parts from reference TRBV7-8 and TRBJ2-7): GAGVSQSPRYKVAKRGQDVALRCDPISGHVSLFWYQQALGQGPEFLTYFQNEAQLDKSGLPSDRFFAERPEGSVSTLKIQRTQQEDSAVYLCASSLRGGAYEQYFGPGTRLTVT.

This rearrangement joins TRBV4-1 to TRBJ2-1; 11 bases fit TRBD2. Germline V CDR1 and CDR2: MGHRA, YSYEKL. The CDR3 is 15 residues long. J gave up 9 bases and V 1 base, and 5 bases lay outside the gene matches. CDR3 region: CASSQVLAGGVEQFF. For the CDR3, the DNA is TGCGCCAGCAGCCAAGTTTTAGCGGGAGGGGTTGAGCAGTTCTTC.

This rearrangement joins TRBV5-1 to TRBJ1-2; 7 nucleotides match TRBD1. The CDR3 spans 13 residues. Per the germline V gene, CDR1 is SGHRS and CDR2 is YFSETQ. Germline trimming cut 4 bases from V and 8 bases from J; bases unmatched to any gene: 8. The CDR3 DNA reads TGCGCCAGCAGCGAGGCCACAGGGGACGGCTACACCTTC. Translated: CASSEATGDGYTF.

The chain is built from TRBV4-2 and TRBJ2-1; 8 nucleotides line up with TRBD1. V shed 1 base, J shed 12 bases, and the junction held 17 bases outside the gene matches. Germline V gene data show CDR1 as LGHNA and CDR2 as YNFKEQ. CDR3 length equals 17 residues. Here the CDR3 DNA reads TGTGCCAGCAGCCAAGGCCCCCCCTCGACAGGGGCTACGGGGCAGTTCTTC. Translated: CASSQGPPSTGATGQFF.

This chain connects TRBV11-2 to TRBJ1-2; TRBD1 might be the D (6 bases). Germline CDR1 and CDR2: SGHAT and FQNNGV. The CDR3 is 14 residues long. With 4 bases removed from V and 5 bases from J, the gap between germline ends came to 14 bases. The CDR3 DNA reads TGTGCCAGCAGCTCACGGACAGCCCTTTATGGCTACACCTTC. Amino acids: CASSSRTALYGYTF. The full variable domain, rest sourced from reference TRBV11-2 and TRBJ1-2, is EAGVAQSPRYKIIEKRQSVAFWCNPISGHATLYWYQQILGQGPKLLIQFQNNGVVDDSQLPKDRFSAERLKGVDSTLKIQPAKLEDSAVYLCASSSRTALYGYTFGSGTRLTVV.

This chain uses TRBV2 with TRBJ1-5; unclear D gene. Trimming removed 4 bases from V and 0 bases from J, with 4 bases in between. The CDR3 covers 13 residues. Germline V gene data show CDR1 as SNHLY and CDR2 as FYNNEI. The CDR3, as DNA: TGTGCCAGCAGTGTAAATAGCAATCAGCCCCAGCATTTT. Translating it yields CASSVNSNQPQHF.

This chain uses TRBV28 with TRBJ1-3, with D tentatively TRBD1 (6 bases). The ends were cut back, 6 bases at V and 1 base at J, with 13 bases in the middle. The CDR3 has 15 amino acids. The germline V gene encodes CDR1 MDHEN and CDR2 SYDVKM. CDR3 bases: TGTGCCAGCAGCGAACAGGGTTTATCTGGAAACACCATATATTTT. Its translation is CASSEQGLSGNTIYF.

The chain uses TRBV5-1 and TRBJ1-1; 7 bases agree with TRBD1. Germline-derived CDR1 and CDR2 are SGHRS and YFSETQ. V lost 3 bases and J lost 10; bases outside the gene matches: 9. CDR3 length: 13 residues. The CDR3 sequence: CASSWDSQERAFF. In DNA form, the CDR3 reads TGCGCCAGCAGCTGGGACAGCCAAGAGAGAGCTTTCTTT.

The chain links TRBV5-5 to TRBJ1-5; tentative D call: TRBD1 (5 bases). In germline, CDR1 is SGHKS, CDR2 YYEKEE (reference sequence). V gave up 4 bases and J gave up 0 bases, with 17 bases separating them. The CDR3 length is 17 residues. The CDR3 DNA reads TGTGCCAGCAGCGTCGGCAGGGCAGTATATAGCAATCAGCCCCAGCATTTT. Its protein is CASSVGRAVYSNQPQHF.